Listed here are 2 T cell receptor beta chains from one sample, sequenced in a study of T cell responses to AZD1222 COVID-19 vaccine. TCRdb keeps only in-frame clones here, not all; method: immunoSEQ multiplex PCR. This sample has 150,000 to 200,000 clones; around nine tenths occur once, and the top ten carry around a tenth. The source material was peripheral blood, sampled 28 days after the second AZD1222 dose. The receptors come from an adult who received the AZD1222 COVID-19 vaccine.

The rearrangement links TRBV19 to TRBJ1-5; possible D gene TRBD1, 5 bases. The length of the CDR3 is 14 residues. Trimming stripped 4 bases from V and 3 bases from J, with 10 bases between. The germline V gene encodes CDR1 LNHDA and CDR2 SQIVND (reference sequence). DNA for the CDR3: TGTGCCAGTAGTAGGGCGGGGGACAATCAGCCCCAGCATTTT. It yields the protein CASSRAGDNQPQHF.

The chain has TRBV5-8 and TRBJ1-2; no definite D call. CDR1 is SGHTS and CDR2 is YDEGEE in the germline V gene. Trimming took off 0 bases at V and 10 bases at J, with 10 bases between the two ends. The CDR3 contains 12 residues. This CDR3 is CASSLAGPDYTF. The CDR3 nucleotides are TGTGCCAGCAGCTTGGCAGGACCCGACTACACCTTC.